Below are 17 T cell receptor beta chains sequenced from a single sample in a study of monozygotic twins with cystic fibrosis (dated by TCRdb to about 2021). Receptor libraries were prepared by the immunoSEQ multiplex PCR assay. This is the immuneACCESS table as TCRdb keeps it, with only in-frame sequences that have V and J called. A part of the clones is gone; compared with another copy, unresolved V genes explain less than half, and the rest is unexplained. This sample lists about 24,000 clones; approximately 90% were detected once. The ten biggest clones cover approximately 0.28% of the sample. The sequencing input was blood. The receptors come from a girl aged 2-10 years with cystic fibrosis.

Of note for this clone: One end of the junction is discordant with germline, which a read error may explain. The chain combines TRBV27 with TRBJ1-2, with a possible D match to TRBD1 (5 bases). In germline, CDR1 is MNHEY, CDR2 SMNVEV (reference sequence). The CDR3 has 14 amino acids. The CDR3 DNA reads as TGTGCTAGCAGTTTTGGGGGAGGAAGCTATGGCTACACCTTC. Its translation: CASSFGGGSYGYTF.

This clone showed up just once. The chain carries TRBV5-1 and TRBJ2-5; 9 bases map to TRBD2. With 0 bases clipped from V and 1 base from J, the junction kept 1 base outside the gene matches. The CDR3 extends over 15 amino acids. Germline V lookup: CDR1 SGHRS, CDR2 YFSETQ. CDR3: CASSLGTSVQETQYF. The CDR3 DNA sequence: TGCGCCAGCAGCTTGGGGACTAGCGTCCAAGAGACCCAGTACTTC.

V gene TRBV6-6 combines with J gene TRBJ1-5; weak D call: TRBD1 (6 bases). The CDR3 has 13 residues. The V end was cut by 5 bases, the J end by 6 bases, with 11 bases between. CDR1 and CDR2 from the germline V gene are MNHNY and SVGAGI (reference sequence). CDR3 sequence reads: CASSTGMLQPQHF. For the CDR3, the DNA is TGTGCCAGCAGTACAGGGATGCTTCAGCCCCAGCATTTT.

This chain links TRBV7-2 with TRBJ1-6; TRBD1 matches 8 bases. Germline CDR1 reads SGHTA; CDR2 reads FQGNSA. The CDR3 runs 17 residues. The V segment lost 0 bases and the J segment 9 bases; nucleotides outside the gene matches: 10. The CDR3 sequence: CASSLAGQAIVGSPLHF. CDR3 in DNA: TGTGCCAGCAGCTTAGCGGGACAGGCGATTGTAGGTTCACCCCTCCACTTT.

In DNA form, the CDR3 reads TGTGCCACCAGCAGAGATGGGGACGGGTACTACGAGCAGTACTTC. This translates into CATSRDGDGYYEQYF. V and J are TRBV15 and TRBJ2-7; TRBD1 or TRBD2 may be the D gene (5 bases each). CDR1 is LNHNV and CDR2 is YYDKDF in the germline V gene (reference sequence). The CDR3 has 15 amino acids. V was cut by 0 bases and J by 3 bases, with 12 bases left in between.

The V and J genes are TRBV6-1 and TRBJ1-2, with D unclear. V was cut by 8 bases and J by 2 bases, with 12 bases left in between. Germline loops: CDR1 MNHNS, CDR2 SASEGT. The CDR3 is made up of 13 amino acids. CDR3 region: CASWASANYGYTF. CDR3 coding DNA: TGTGCCAGCTGGGCCAGCGCCAACTATGGCTACACCTTC.

The sample holds one count of this clone. The chain combines TRBV9 with TRBJ1-2; D remains ambiguous. Trimming removed 3 bases at V and 8 bases at J, with 14 bases between. CDR1 and CDR2 (germline): SGDLS, YYNGEE. The CDR3 consists of 13 residues. CDR3 sequence reads: CASSASRAGGYTF. CDR3 in DNA: TGTGCCAGCAGCGCTTCTCGGGCCGGCGGCTACACCTTC.

This sequence joins TRBV7-8 and TRBJ2-7; no reliable D call. This CDR3 has 15 residues. Trimming took 1 base from V and 1 from J, leaving 11 bases between them. Looked up from germline, CDR1 is SGHVS and CDR2 is FQNEAQ. The CDR3 reads CASSLDGRWSYEQYF. The CDR3 DNA follows: TGTGCCAGCAGCTTAGACGGCAGGTGGTCCTACGAGCAGTACTTC.

This clone has a single count. The DNA of the CDR3 is TGTGCCAGCAGTTTAATAGGAGGCAATCAGCCCCAGCATTTT. Translating gives CASSLIGGNQPQHF. The gene calls are TRBV27 and TRBJ1-5; D gene unclear. Germline-derived CDR1 and CDR2 are MNHEY and SMNVEV (reference sequence). The V and J ends lost 2 bases and 2 bases respectively, with 7 bases between them. The CDR3 sequence is 14 residues long.

The chain joins TRBV27 to TRBJ1-1, with D hard to call. The CDR3 spans 14 residues. In germline, CDR1 is MNHEY, CDR2 SMNVEV (reference sequence). Trimming took off 2 bases at V and 0 bases at J, with 7 bases between the two ends. The CDR3 DNA reads TGTGCCAGCAGTTTACGGGGTCTGAACACTGAAGCTTTCTTT. This encodes CASSLRGLNTEAFF.

V gene TRBV6-5 combines with J gene TRBJ2-7; D gene unclear. The germline CDR1 and CDR2 sequences are MNHEY and SVGAGI. This CDR3 has 13 amino acids. V was clipped by 8 bases and J by 9 bases, with 20 bases between them. For the CDR3, the DNA is TGTGCCAGCGGAGCCAGAGGCGCCCCGCCGCAGTACTTC. Translated, it gives CASGARGAPPQYF.

V usage is TRBV13 and J usage is TRBJ1-5, with a weak D call TRBD1 (6 bases). Trimming stripped 0 bases from V and 4 bases from J, with 13 bases between. Germline V CDR1 and CDR2: PRHDT, FYEKMQ (reference sequence). This CDR3 comprises 16 residues. The CDR3 sequence is CASSLGATGSNQPQHF. CDR3 in DNA: TGTGCCAGCAGCTTAGGCGCCACAGGGAGTAATCAGCCCCAGCATTTT. Full variable domain (missing parts from reference TRBV13 and TRBJ1-5): AAGVIQSPRHLIKEKRETATLKCYPIPRHDTVYWYQQGPGQDPQFLISFYEKMQSDKGSIPDRFSAQQFSDYHSELNMSSLELGDSALYFCASSLGATGSNQPQHFGDGTRLSIL.

This chain joins TRBV6-1 and TRBJ1-1; D is ambiguous. V was clipped by 2 bases and J by 1 base, with 8 bases between them. This CDR3 spans 14 amino acids. The V gene's germline CDR1 is MNHNS and CDR2 SASEGT. CDR3 protein: CASSEPWGNTEAFF. DNA for the CDR3: TGTGCCAGCAGTGAACCTTGGGGGAACACTGAAGCTTTCTTT.

The chain uses TRBV5-1 and TRBJ2-1; no firm D call. Germline assignment: CDR1 SGHRS and CDR2 YFSETQ. CDR3 length: 16 residues. Trimming left V 0 bases short and J 6 bases short, with 16 bases between. CDR3 sequence: CASSLEPREPVNEQFF. The CDR3 region has the DNA TGCGCCAGCAGCTTGGAGCCTAGGGAACCGGTCAATGAGCAGTTCTTC.

This CDR3 reads CASSQGVLASDTQYF. The CDR3 DNA follows: TGTGCCAGCAGTCAGGGGGTACTAGCGTCAGATACGCAGTATTTT. The V call is TRBV27, the J call TRBJ2-3; possibly TRBD1 or TRBD2 for D (7 bases each). This CDR3 is built from 15 residues. Germline assignment: CDR1 MNHEY and CDR2 SMNVEV (reference sequence). V was pared by 5 bases and J by 4 bases, with 16 bases between.

The chain combines TRBV7-2 with TRBJ2-1; 13 bases line up with TRBD2. Germline CDR1 and CDR2: SGHTA and FQGNSA. J gave up 4 bases and V 3 bases, and 3 bases lay outside the gene matches. This CDR3 has 16 amino acids. The CDR3 nucleotides are TGTGCCAGCAGCTTCCAGGGACTAGCGGGATACAATGAGCAGTTCTTC. It yields the protein CASSFQGLAGYNEQFF.

This clone was seen only once. The chain employs TRBV7-2 and TRBJ1-3, with TRBD1 as a possible D gene (5 bases). This CDR3 region has 16 residues. Germline CDR1 SGHTA, CDR2 FQGNSA. V lost 1 base and J lost 6, with 16 bases in between. CDR3 in amino acids: CASSLVLGVRQNTIYF. In nucleotides, the CDR3 is TGTGCCAGCAGCTTAGTGCTAGGGGTTCGGCAAAACACCATATATTTT.